These 26 T cell receptor beta chains share one sample of origin, sequenced in a study of post-analysis software for immune sequencing data. These receptors are not linked to any known antigen. Study outcomes and limitations: Five or six TRBV segments, TRBV5-6, TRBV5-1 and TRBV20-1 among them, were found more frequent in patients than controls.

Prepared TCR beta cDNA libraries contained unique molecular identifiers. TCRdb independently ran MiXCR on the PCR reads; one entry per CDR3 protein. The repertoire holds over 700,000 distinct CDR3 sequences, with 25% to 30% as singletons. The sequenced sample consisted of blood. These receptors came from a girl between 5 and 17 years old with multiple sclerosis.

Concerning this clonotype: The conserved phenylalanine or tryptophan is not found at the CDR3 terminus, so this likely reflects a read error. The chain has TRBV7-2 and TRBJ1-2; 9 bases align to TRBD1. Germline loops: CDR1 SGHTA, CDR2 FQGNSA. The CDR3 sequence is 15 residues long. Germline trimming cut 0 bases from V and 8 bases from J; bases unmatched to any gene: 7. The DNA for the CDR3 is TGTGCCAGCAGCTTAGCGCCGGGACAGGGAGGAGGCTACACCTGC. Translation: CASSLAPGQGGGYTC.

This chain links TRBV2 with TRBJ1-2; a weak D match, TRBD1 (5 bases). V dropped 3 bases and J dropped 3 bases, with 11 bases sitting between them. CDR3 length equals 14 residues. CDR1 and CDR2 from the germline V gene are SNHLY and FYNNEI. CDR3 protein: CASSDLGEDYGYTF. CDR3 nucleotide sequence: TGTGCCAGCAGTGATTTGGGGGAGGACTATGGCTACACCTTC.

Only a few counts were recorded for this clonotype. V usage is TRBV29-1 and J usage is TRBJ2-3; D is unresolved. V was cut by 2 bases and J by 1 base, with 4 bases left in between. Germline V gene lookup returns CDR1 SQVTM and CDR2 ANQGSEA. The CDR3 is 12 residues long. The CDR3 region is CSVEPRTDTQYF. As DNA, the CDR3 is TGCAGCGTTGAACCTCGCACAGATACGCAGTATTTT.

This rearrangement joins TRBV20-1 to TRBJ1-1; D is ambiguous. This CDR3 is 11 amino acids long. Trimming pared 7 bases from V and 1 base from J, leaving 7 bases between. CDR1 is DFQATT and CDR2 is SNEGSKA in the germline V gene (reference sequence). CDR3 region: CSGQQNTEAFF. DNA for the CDR3: TGCAGTGGACAACAGAACACTGAAGCTTTCTTT.

This clonotype was counted between two and nine times. The chain has TRBV7-9 and TRBJ2-7; TRBD2 is a possible D gene (6 bases). V was shortened by 11 bases and J by 5 bases, with 13 bases between the two germline ends. The CDR3 totals 11 residues. The germline gives CDR1 SEHNR, CDR2 FQNEAQ (reference sequence). The CDR3 region has the DNA TGTGCCTCACGGGGGTCCAACGAGCAGTACTTC. Protein product: CASRGSNEQYF.

The rearrangement uses TRBV20-1 and TRBJ1-5, with 8 bases fitting TRBD1. V dropped 4 bases and J dropped 4; count of bases not matched to a gene: 9. The length of the CDR3 is 15 residues. Looked up from germline, CDR1 is DFQATT and CDR2 is SNEGSKA (reference sequence). The CDR3 spells CSAKMNRDRNQPQHF. CDR3 bases: TGCAGTGCTAAGATGAACCGGGACAGGAATCAGCCCCAGCATTTT.

The CDR3 protein is CASSLRRGSYNEQFF. DNA of the CDR3: TGTGCCAGCAGCTTACGGCGGGGTAGCTACAATGAGCAGTTCTTC. The chain recombines TRBV7-2 with TRBJ2-1, with a tentative D call TRBD2 (6 bases). Germline V gene lookup returns CDR1 SGHTA and CDR2 FQGNSA. This CDR3 contains 15 residues. The ends were cut back, 2 bases at V and 3 bases at J, with 11 bases in the middle. Full variable domain (missing parts from reference TRBV7-2 and TRBJ2-1): GAGVSQSPSNKVTEKGKDVELRCDPISGHTALYWYRQSLGQGLEFLIYFQGNSAPDKSGLPSDRFSAERTGGSVSTLTIQRTQQEDSAVYLCASSLRRGSYNEQFFGPGTRLTVL.

The V call is TRBV7-2, the J call TRBJ2-1; D unclear. There are 12 residues in the CDR3. The V end was cut by 4 bases, the J end by 9 bases, with 10 bases between. CDR1 is SGHTA, CDR2 FQGNSA, per germline. CDR3: CASSSLVREQFF. The CDR3 coding sequence is TGTGCCAGCAGCTCCCTTGTTCGTGAGCAGTTCTTC.

This clonotype was recorded a few times. This rearrangement joins TRBV6-2 or TRBV6-3 to TRBJ1-2; D gene ambiguous. Germline CDR1 and CDR2: MNHEY and SVGEGT. With 8 bases removed from V and 8 bases from J, the gap between germline ends came to 9 bases. The CDR3 runs 10 residues. CDR3 region: CASWDLGYTF. In DNA form, the CDR3 reads TGTGCCAGCTGGGATTTAGGCTACACCTTC.

As concerns this clonotype: The junction shows a germline mismatch at one end, possibly a read error. The chain has TRBV28 and TRBJ1-2; D not resolved. Germline values: CDR1 MDHEN, CDR2 SYDVKM. CDR3 size: 11 residues. Written as DNA, the CDR3 is TGTGCCAGCAGACTGAGGGCTGGCCACACCTTC. Protein product: CASRLRAGHTF.

This clonotype was observed a few times. V gene TRBV27 combines with J gene TRBJ1-5; 7 bases are shared with TRBD1. Losses at the gene ends were 2 bases for V and 5 bases for J; bases not matched to a gene: 6. The CDR3 extends over 15 amino acids. The V gene's germline CDR1 is MNHEY and CDR2 SMNVEV (reference sequence). The CDR3 DNA sequence: TGTGCCAGCAGTTTAAGGACAGGACGTGATCAGCCCCAGCATTTT. Translation gives CASSLRTGRDQPQHF.

In DNA, the CDR3 is TGTGCCAGCAGCGTGACAGCGGACCAAGAGACCCAGTACTTC. This translates into CASSVTADQETQYF. This rearrangement joins TRBV2 to TRBJ2-5; D assignment may be TRBD1 or TRBD2 (5 bases each). The CDR3 sequence is 14 residues long. From germline, CDR1 is SNHLY and CDR2 FYNNEI. Trimming removed 6 bases from V and 0 bases from J, with 11 bases in between.

The CDR3: CASSQAAGYTDTQYF. CDR3 in DNA: TGTGCCAGCAGCCAAGCAGCCGGATACACAGATACGCAGTATTTT. The chain carries TRBV3-1 and TRBJ2-3; D is unresolved. The V and J ends lost 1 base and 2 bases respectively, with 10 bases between them. Germline values: CDR1 LGHDT, CDR2 YNNKEL (reference sequence). The CDR3 consists of 15 residues.

The chain employs TRBV6-5 and TRBJ2-1; 13 bases are shared with TRBD2. V lost 6 bases to trimming and J lost 8 bases; unmatched junction nucleotides: 7. Germline CDR1 reads MNHEY; CDR2 reads SVGAGI. This CDR3 comprises 15 residues. The CDR3 nucleotides are TGTGCCAGCAGCCCCGGACTAGCGGGAGTCTATGAGCAGTTCTTC. Protein sequence: CASSPGLAGVYEQFF.

V gene TRBV6-6 combines with J gene TRBJ1-2, with D perhaps matching TRBD1 (5 bases). The CDR3 is made up of 14 amino acids. V lost 7 bases, J lost 0 bases, and 12 bases lay in between. Looked up from germline, CDR1 is MNHNY and CDR2 is SVGAGI (reference sequence). The CDR3 bases are TGTGCCAGCATTAGACAGAGCTCTAACTATGGCTACACCTTC. Translated, it gives CASIRQSSNYGYTF.

The rearrangement links TRBV27 to TRBJ2-1; possibly TRBD1 or TRBD2 for D (7 bases each). The germline V and J ends were trimmed by 2 bases and 8 bases, with 13 bases remaining between them. CDR1 is MNHEY and CDR2 is SMNVEV in the germline V gene (reference sequence). The CDR3 runs to 14 residues. The CDR3 is CASSLETGRDEQFF. DNA of the CDR3: TGTGCCAGCAGTTTAGAGACAGGGAGGGATGAGCAGTTCTTC.

This chain links TRBV6-1 with TRBJ2-6, with 12 bases that match TRBD1. Germline V lookup: CDR1 MNHNS, CDR2 SASEGT. The V and J ends lost 6 bases and 1 base, in that order; junction bases with no gene match: 7. The CDR3 totals 18 residues. CDR3 loop: CASSRGTGGWSGANVLTF. The CDR3, as DNA: TGTGCCAGCAGCCGGGGGACAGGGGGCTGGTCTGGGGCCAACGTCCTGACTTTC.

Only a few counts were recorded for this clonotype. The chain links TRBV27 to TRBJ1-2, with TRBD1 identical over 7 bases. The J segment lost 4 bases and the V segment lost 4 bases, leaving 9 bases of the junction unmatched. The CDR3 contains 15 residues. Germline-derived CDR1 and CDR2 are MNHEY and SMNVEV (reference sequence). CDR3 in DNA: TGTGCCAGCAGTTGGGACAGTGCCGCCAGCTATGGCTACACCTTC. It yields the protein CASSWDSAASYGYTF.

V gene TRBV20-1 combines with J gene TRBJ2-1, with 8 bases aligning to TRBD2. V was pared by 3 bases and J by 0 bases, with 7 bases of the junction left unmatched. The CDR3 is made up of 16 amino acids. Germline V gene data show CDR1 as DFQATT and CDR2 as SNEGSKA (reference sequence). CDR3 coding DNA: TGCAGTGCTAGCCCTCTAGCGGGTAGCTCCTACAATGAGCAGTTCTTC. This sequence encodes CSASPLAGSSYNEQFF.

The chain couples TRBV12-3 or TRBV12-4 to TRBJ1-4; no firm D call. The CDR3 is made up of 14 amino acids. The ends were cut back, 5 bases at V and 5 bases at J, with 12 bases in the middle. This CDR3 is CASSPRLGNEKLFF. The CDR3, as DNA: TGTGCCAGCAGTCCCCGGTTAGGGAATGAAAAACTGTTTTTT.

CDR3 region: CASSTWTGSYGYTF. CDR3 DNA: TGTGCCAGCAGTACTTGGACAGGGTCCTATGGCTACACCTTC. This chain joins TRBV28 and TRBJ1-2, with TRBD1 matching 8 bases. Trimming removed 5 bases from V and 4 bases from J; junction bases left unmatched: 6. CDR1 and CDR2 from the germline V gene are MDHEN and SYDVKM. There are 14 residues in the CDR3.

The rearrangement links TRBV18 to TRBJ2-7; D remains unclear. CDR1 and CDR2 from the germline V gene are KGHSH and LQKENI. Trimming removed 4 bases from V and 2 bases from J, with 12 bases in between. The CDR3 loop spans 14 amino acids. CDR3 loop: CASSRESFPYEQYF. The DNA for the CDR3 is TGTGCCAGCTCACGTGAAAGTTTCCCCTACGAGCAGTACTTC.

The CDR3 DNA follows: TGCAGTGCTAGGGCCGGGACAGGGGATCAGCCCCAGCATTTT. It specifies CSARAGTGDQPQHF. This chain connects TRBV20-1 to TRBJ1-5; TRBD1 aligns across 10 bases. The CDR3 runs 14 residues. Germline V gene sequence: CDR1 DFQATT, CDR2 SNEGSKA (reference sequence). J was trimmed by 5 bases and V by 3 bases; bases with no gene match: 4.

This clonotype was seen a handful of times. The J gene is TRBJ2-5, the V gene TRBV28; a weak D match, TRBD1 (6 bases). Germline values: CDR1 MDHEN, CDR2 SYDVKM. With 4 bases removed from V and 1 base from J, the gap between germline ends came to 13 bases. The CDR3 covers 15 residues. CDR3 residues: CASSYPQGPQETQYF. CDR3 in DNA: TGTGCCAGCAGTTACCCACAGGGCCCCCAAGAGACCCAGTACTTC.

The table lists this clonotype with a few counts. The chain recombines TRBV5-1 with TRBJ2-3; no firm D call. The CDR3 sequence is 16 residues long. Germline V gives CDR1 SGHRS, CDR2 YFSETQ. V gave up 0 bases and J gave up 0 bases, with 11 bases separating them. In nucleotides, the CDR3 is TGCGCCAGCAGCTTGGATGGTAGCCCTAGCACAGATACGCAGTATTTT. This codes for CASSLDGSPSTDTQYF. Based on the CDR3 plus reference TRBV5-1 and TRBJ2-3, the full variable domain is KAGVTQTPRYLIKTRGQQVTLSCSPISGHRSVSWYQQTPGQGLQFLFEYFSETQRNKGNFPGRFSGRQFSNSRSEMNVSTLELGDSALYLCASSLDGSPSTDTQYFGPGTRLTVL.

The CDR3 region has the DNA TGTGCCATCAGTGGGGCCGGGACAGGGTTAGGCGATGAGCAGTTCTTC. Encoded protein: CAISGAGTGLGDEQFF. This sequence joins TRBV10-3 and TRBJ2-1; 9 bases match TRBD1. The V gene's germline CDR1 is ENHRY and CDR2 SYGVKD. J gave up 8 bases and V 4 bases, and 12 bases lay outside the gene matches. This CDR3 comprises 16 residues.